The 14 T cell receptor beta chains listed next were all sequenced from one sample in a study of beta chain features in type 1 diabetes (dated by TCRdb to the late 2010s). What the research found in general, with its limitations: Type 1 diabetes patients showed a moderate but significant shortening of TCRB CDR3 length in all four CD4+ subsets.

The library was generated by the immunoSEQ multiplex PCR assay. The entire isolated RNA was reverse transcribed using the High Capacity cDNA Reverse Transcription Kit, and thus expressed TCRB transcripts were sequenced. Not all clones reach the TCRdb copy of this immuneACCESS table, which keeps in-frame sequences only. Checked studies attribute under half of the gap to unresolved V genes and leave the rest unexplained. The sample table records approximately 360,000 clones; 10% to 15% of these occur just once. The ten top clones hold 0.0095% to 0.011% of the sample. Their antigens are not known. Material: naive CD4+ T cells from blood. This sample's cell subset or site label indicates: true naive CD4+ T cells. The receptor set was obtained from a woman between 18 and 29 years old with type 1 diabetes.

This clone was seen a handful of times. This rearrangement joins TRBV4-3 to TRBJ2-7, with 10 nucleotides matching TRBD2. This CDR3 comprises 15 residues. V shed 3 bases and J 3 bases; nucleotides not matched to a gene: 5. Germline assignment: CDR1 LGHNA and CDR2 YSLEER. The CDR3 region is CASSQLAGEGYEQYF. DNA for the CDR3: TGCGCCAGCAGCCAGCTAGCGGGAGAAGGCTACGAGCAGTACTTC.

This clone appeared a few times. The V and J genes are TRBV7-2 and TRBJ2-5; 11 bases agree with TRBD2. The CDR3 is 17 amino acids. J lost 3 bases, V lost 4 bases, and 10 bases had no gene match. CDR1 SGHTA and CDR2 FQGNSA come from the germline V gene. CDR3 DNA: TGTGCCAGCAGCTGGGGACCACTAGCGGGGGACAAAGAGACCCAGTACTTC. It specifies CASSWGPLAGDKETQYF.

The CDR3 region is CASNLDREGYTF. The DNA for the CDR3 is TGTGCCAGCAACTTGGACAGGGAGGGCTACACCTTC. The chain recombines TRBV2 with TRBJ1-2, with 8 nucleotides matching TRBD1. Germline CDR1 reads SNHLY; CDR2 reads FYNNEI. V shed 7 bases, J shed 8 bases, and the junction held 6 bases outside the gene matches. The CDR3 has 12 residues.

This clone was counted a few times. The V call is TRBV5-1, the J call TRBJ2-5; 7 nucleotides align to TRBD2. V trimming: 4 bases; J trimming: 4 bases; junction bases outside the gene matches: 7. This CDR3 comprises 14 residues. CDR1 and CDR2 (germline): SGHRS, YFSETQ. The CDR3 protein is CASSPRRGSETQYF. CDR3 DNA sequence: TGCGCCAGCAGCCCCCGGCGGGGGTCAGAGACCCAGTACTTC.

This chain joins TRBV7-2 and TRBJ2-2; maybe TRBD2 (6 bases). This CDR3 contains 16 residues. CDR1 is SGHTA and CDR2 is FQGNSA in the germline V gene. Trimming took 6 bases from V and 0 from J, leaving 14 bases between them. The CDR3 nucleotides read TGTGCCAGCAGGCTTAGCGGAACTGCGAACACCGGGGAGCTGTTTTTT. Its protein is CASRLSGTANTGELFF. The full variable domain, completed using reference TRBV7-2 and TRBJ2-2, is GAGVSQSPSNKVTEKGKDVELRCDPISGHTALYWYRQSLGQGLEFLIYFQGNSAPDKSGLPSDRFSAERTGGSVSTLTIQRTQQEDSAVYLCASRLSGTANTGELFFGEGSRLTVL.

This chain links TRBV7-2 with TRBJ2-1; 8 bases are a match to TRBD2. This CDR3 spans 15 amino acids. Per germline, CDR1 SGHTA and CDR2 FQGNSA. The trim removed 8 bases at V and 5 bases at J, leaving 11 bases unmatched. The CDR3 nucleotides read TGTGCCAGCGGTATGGGCGGGAGGTCCCACAATGAGCAGTTCTTC. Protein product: CASGMGGRSHNEQFF. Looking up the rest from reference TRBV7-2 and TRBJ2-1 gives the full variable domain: GAGVSQSPSNKVTEKGKDVELRCDPISGHTALYWYRQSLGQGLEFLIYFQGNSAPDKSGLPSDRFSAERTGGSVSTLTIQRTQQEDSAVYLCASGMGGRSHNEQFFGPGTRLTVL.

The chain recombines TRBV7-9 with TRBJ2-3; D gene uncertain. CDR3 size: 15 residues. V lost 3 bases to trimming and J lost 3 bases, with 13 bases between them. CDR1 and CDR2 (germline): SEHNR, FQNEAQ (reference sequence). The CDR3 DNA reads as TGTGCCAGCAGCTTTAGCCCTTTTAGAACAGATACGCAGTATTTT. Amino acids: CASSFSPFRTDTQYF.

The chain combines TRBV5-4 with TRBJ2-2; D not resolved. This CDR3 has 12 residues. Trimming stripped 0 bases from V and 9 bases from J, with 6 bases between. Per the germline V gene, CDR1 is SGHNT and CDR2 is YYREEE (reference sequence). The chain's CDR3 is CASSLDLRELFF. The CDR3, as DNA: TGTGCCAGCAGCTTGGATCTTAGGGAGCTGTTTTTT.

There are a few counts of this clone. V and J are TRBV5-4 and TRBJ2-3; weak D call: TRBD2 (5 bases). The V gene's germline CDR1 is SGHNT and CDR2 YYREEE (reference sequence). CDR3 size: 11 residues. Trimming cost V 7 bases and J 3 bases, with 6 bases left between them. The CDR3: CASGLTDTQYF. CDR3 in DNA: TGTGCCAGCGGACTTACAGATACGCAGTATTTT.

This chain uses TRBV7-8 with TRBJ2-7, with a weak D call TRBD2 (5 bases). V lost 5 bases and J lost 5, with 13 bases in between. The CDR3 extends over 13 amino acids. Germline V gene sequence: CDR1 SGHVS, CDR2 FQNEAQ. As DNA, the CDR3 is TGTGCCAGCAGCCCAGGAGGCTTCGACGAGCAGTACTTC. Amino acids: CASSPGGFDEQYF.

CDR3 region: CASSERTGDYGYTF. The CDR3, as DNA: TGTGCCAGCTCCGAAAGAACAGGGGACTATGGCTACACCTTC. V and J are TRBV18 and TRBJ1-2; TRBD1 agrees at 7 bases. V shed 6 bases and J 3 bases; nucleotides not matched to a gene: 7. Per the germline V gene, CDR1 is KGHSH and CDR2 is LQKENI. The CDR3 is 14 residues long.

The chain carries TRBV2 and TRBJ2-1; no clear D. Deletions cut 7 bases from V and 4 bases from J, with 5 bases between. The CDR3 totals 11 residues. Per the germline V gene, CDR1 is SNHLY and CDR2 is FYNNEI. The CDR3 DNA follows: TGTGCCAGCACCCCTTACAATGAGCAGTTCTTC. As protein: CASTPYNEQFF.

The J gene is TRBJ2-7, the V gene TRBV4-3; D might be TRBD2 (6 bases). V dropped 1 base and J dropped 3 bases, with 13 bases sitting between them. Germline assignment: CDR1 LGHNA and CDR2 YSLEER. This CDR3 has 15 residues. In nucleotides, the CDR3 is TGCGCCAGCAGCCAAGGCGCGGGACGCCTCTACGAGCAGTACTTC. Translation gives CASSQGAGRLYEQYF.

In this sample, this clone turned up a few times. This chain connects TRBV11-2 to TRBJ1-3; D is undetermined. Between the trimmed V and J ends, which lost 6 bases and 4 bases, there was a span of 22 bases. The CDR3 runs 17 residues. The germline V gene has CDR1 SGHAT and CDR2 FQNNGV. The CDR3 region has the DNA TGTGCCAGCAGAAGATCTAGATTCTCAGCTCCGGGAAACACCATATATTTT. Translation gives CASRRSRFSAPGNTIYF.